These T cell receptor beta chains were read from a single sample in a study of response to subunit inactivated influenza vaccine. TCRdb recomputed calls from the RT-PCR reads with MiXCR, one row per CDR3 protein. The profile shows 650,000 to 800,000 distinct CDR3 sequences, roughly 20% of them singletons. This sample comprised PBMCs from blood, obtained around 5 days after vaccination. The source is a man aged 45 to 65 who received an inactivated influenza vaccine. Both conserved end residues are part of each CDR3. A D gene is named only where the DNA matches it firmly. Clone size is given for some rows only: seen once, a few or many times, or a class if the clone is expanded.

d_call: NA
clone_size: few
v_call: TRBV11-2
j_call: TRBJ2-7
cdr3_aa: CASSQIAGTSYEQYF
cdr3_nt: TGTGCCAGCAGCCAAATTGCCGGGACCTCCTACGAGCAGTACTTC

d_call: TRBD2
clone_size: NA
v_call: TRBV5-1
j_call: TRBJ2-3
cdr3_aa: CASSLVPASGGADTQYF
cdr3_nt: TGCGCCAGCAGCTTGGTACCGGCTAGCGGGGGTGCAGATACGCAGTATTTT

d_call: TRBD2
clone_size: NA
v_call: TRBV27
j_call: TRBJ2-1
cdr3_aa: CASSPLSSRGYNEQFF
cdr3_nt: TGTGCCAGCAGTCCCCTGTCTTCGCGGGGGTACAATGAGCAGTTCTTC

d_call: NA
clone_size: NA
v_call: TRBV28
j_call: TRBJ2-3
cdr3_aa: CAATWGGRADTQYF
cdr3_nt: TGTGCAGCTACTTGGGGGGGCCGGGCAGATACGCAGTATTTT

d_call: TRBD2
clone_size: NA
v_call: TRBV5-5
j_call: TRBJ2-2
cdr3_aa: CASRSGRVDGELFF
cdr3_nt: TGTGCCAGCAGATCAGGGAGGGTTGACGGGGAGCTGTTTTTT

d_call: TRBD2
clone_size: many
v_call: TRBV4-1
j_call: TRBJ2-1
cdr3_aa: CASRGLALIPTEQFF
cdr3_nt: TGCGCCAGCAGAGGACTAGCGTTGATTCCTACGGAGCAGTTCTTC

d_call: NA
clone_size: few
v_call: TRBV10-3
j_call: TRBJ1-2
cdr3_aa: CAISESTYYGYTF
cdr3_nt: TGTGCCATCAGTGAGTCGACATACTATGGCTACACCTTC

d_call: NA
clone_size: NA
v_call: TRBV15
j_call: TRBJ1-2
cdr3_aa: CATSRDRLLSNYGYTF
cdr3_nt: TGTGCCACCAGCAGAGACCGTCTTCTCTCTAACTATGGCTACACCTTC

d_call: TRBD2
clone_size: NA
v_call: TRBV5-1
j_call: TRBJ2-7
cdr3_aa: CASSARGGNGNYEQYF
cdr3_nt: TGCGCCAGCAGCGCACGCGGGGGTAACGGAAACTACGAGCAGTACTTC

d_call: NA
clone_size: NA
v_call: TRBV19
j_call: TRBJ2-1
cdr3_aa: CASSTMAGSYNEQFF
cdr3_nt: TGTGCCAGTAGTACCATGGCGGGCTCCTACAATGAGCAGTTCTTC

d_call: TRBD2
clone_size: NA
v_call: TRBV6-5
j_call: TRBJ2-7
cdr3_aa: CASSYLPSGRSAYEQYF
cdr3_nt: TGTGCCAGCAGTTACTTACCTAGCGGGAGGTCCGCCTACGAGCAGTACTTC

d_call: TRBD2
clone_size: NA
v_call: TRBV11-2
j_call: TRBJ2-7
cdr3_aa: CASSLDGFGRENFVEQYF
cdr3_nt: TGTGCCAGCAGCTTAGACGGTTTCGGGCGGGAGAATTTCGTCGAGCAGTACTTC

d_call: NA
clone_size: NA
v_call: TRBV6-1
j_call: TRBJ2-2
cdr3_aa: CASTGRSNTGELFF
cdr3_nt: TGTGCCAGCACTGGCAGATCGAACACCGGGGAGCTGTTTTTT

d_call: NA
clone_size: NA
v_call: TRBV15
j_call: TRBJ2-7
cdr3_aa: CATSRDGGGSSYEQYF
cdr3_nt: TGTGCCACCAGCAGGGACGGGGGCGGTAGCTCCTACGAGCAGTACTTC

d_call: NA
clone_size: NA
v_call: TRBV4-1
j_call: TRBJ2-1
cdr3_aa: CASSQESNEQFF
cdr3_nt: TGCGCCAGCAGCCAAGAGAGCAATGAGCAGTTCTTC

d_call: TRBD1
clone_size: many
v_call: TRBV12-3/TRBV12-4
j_call: TRBJ2-5
cdr3_aa: CASSNTGGQETQYF
cdr3_nt: TGTGCCAGCAGCAACACAGGGGGCCAAGAGACCCAGTACTTC

d_call: NA
clone_size: many
v_call: TRBV29-1
j_call: TRBJ2-3
cdr3_aa: CSGAPSADTQYF
cdr3_nt: TGCAGCGGAGCGCCCAGCGCAGATACGCAGTATTTT

d_call: TRBD1
clone_size: NA
v_call: TRBV28
j_call: TRBJ1-1
cdr3_aa: CASSKGGAVPPWPSTEAFF
cdr3_nt: TGTGCCAGCAGTAAAGGGGGCGCGGTCCCCCCCTGGCCCTCAACTGAAGCTTTCTTT

d_call: NA
clone_size: NA
v_call: TRBV6-1
j_call: TRBJ1-2
cdr3_aa: CASSVQTLVWDGYTF
cdr3_nt: TGTGCCAGCAGTGTTCAGACCCTCGTTTGGGATGGCTACACCTTC

d_call: TRBD1
clone_size: NA
v_call: TRBV19
j_call: TRBJ2-2
cdr3_aa: CASRSTGGWNTGELFF
cdr3_nt: TGTGCCAGTAGGTCGACAGGGGGCTGGAACACCGGGGAGCTGTTTTTT

d_call: TRBD1
clone_size: NA
v_call: TRBV24-1
j_call: TRBJ1-5
cdr3_aa: CATSEQGFFQPQHF
cdr3_nt: TGTGCCACCAGTGAACAGGGGTTTTTTCAGCCCCAGCATTTT

d_call: NA
clone_size: NA
v_call: TRBV4-3
j_call: TRBJ1-1
cdr3_aa: CASSQGWEPNTEAFF
cdr3_nt: TGCGCCAGCAGCCAAGGGTGGGAACCGAACACTGAAGCTTTCTTT

d_call: NA
clone_size: few
v_call: TRBV20-1
j_call: TRBJ1-1
cdr3_aa: CSATRTAKDTEAFF
cdr3_nt: TGCAGTGCTACCCGGACGGCGAAGGACACTGAAGCTTTCTTT

d_call: TRBD2
clone_size: few
v_call: TRBV20-1
j_call: TRBJ2-7
cdr3_aa: CSARVAGGGNEQYF
cdr3_nt: TGCAGTGCTAGGGTGGCGGGAGGAGGCAACGAGCAGTACTTC

d_call: NA
clone_size: NA
v_call: TRBV20-1
j_call: TRBJ2-5
cdr3_aa: CSAPLLTGNQETQYF
cdr3_nt: TGCAGTGCTCCCCTCCTTACAGGGAATCAAGAGACCCAGTACTTC

d_call: NA
clone_size: NA
v_call: TRBV12-3/TRBV12-4
j_call: TRBJ2-1
cdr3_aa: CASRSGALDEQFF
cdr3_nt: TGTGCCAGCAGAAGCGGAGCTCTGGATGAGCAGTTCTTC

d_call: NA
clone_size: few
v_call: TRBV12-3/TRBV12-4
j_call: TRBJ2-2
cdr3_aa: CASSLYRAGELFF
cdr3_nt: TGTGCCAGCAGTTTATACAGGGCCGGGGAGCTGTTTTTT

d_call: NA
clone_size: NA
v_call: TRBV5-1
j_call: TRBJ1-6
cdr3_aa: CASSLRGGPSPSPLHF
cdr3_nt: TGCGCCAGCAGCTTGCGAGGGGGACCCTCCCCATCACCCCTCCACTTT

d_call: TRBD2
clone_size: many
v_call: TRBV29-1
j_call: TRBJ2-7
cdr3_aa: CSVRPPKAGEQYF
cdr3_nt: TGCAGCGTCCGCCCCCCCAAAGCGGGGGAGCAGTACTTC

d_call: NA
clone_size: many
v_call: TRBV7-9
j_call: TRBJ2-1
cdr3_aa: CASSPRGSYNEQFF
cdr3_nt: TGTGCCAGCAGCCCTCGCGGCTCCTACAATGAGCAGTTCTTC

d_call: NA
clone_size: few
v_call: TRBV27
j_call: TRBJ2-3
cdr3_aa: CASSFEAEDTQYF
cdr3_nt: TGTGCCAGCAGTTTCGAGGCGGAAGATACGCAGTATTTT

d_call: TRBD2
clone_size: NA
v_call: TRBV6-1
j_call: TRBJ2-5
cdr3_aa: CASSFFSGGRETQYF
cdr3_nt: TGTGCCAGCAGCTTCTTTAGCGGGGGGCGAGAGACCCAGTACTTC

d_call: NA
clone_size: few
v_call: TRBV7-9
j_call: TRBJ2-3
cdr3_aa: CASSPGTPASTDTQYF
cdr3_nt: TGTGCCAGCAGCCCGGGGACACCCGCTAGCACAGATACGCAGTATTTT